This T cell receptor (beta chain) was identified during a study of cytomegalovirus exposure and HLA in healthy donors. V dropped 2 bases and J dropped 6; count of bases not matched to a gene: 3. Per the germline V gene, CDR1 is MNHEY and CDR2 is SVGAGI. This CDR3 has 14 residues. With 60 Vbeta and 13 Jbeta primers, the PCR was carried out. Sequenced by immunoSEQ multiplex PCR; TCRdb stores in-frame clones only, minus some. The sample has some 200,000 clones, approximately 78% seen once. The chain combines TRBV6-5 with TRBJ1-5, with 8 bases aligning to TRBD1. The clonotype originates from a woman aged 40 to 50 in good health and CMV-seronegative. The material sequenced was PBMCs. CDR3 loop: CASSYRTGTQPQHF. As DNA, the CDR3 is TGTGCCAGCAGTTACCGGACAGGGACTCAGCCCCAGCATTTT.